Below, 14 T cell receptor beta chains from the same sample are listed, as sequenced in a study of blood T cells in healthy people across ages. A sample-barcoded 5' primer and a J-beta primer mix were used in a second PCR of roughly 6 to 11 cycles. TCRdb reprocessed the 5' RACE reads with MiXCR, giving one entry per CDR3 protein. The table has 1,300,000 or so distinct CDR3 sequences, around 59% seen once. Material: blood. These receptors were obtained from a man in his late teens or twenties in good health.

The genes are TRBV6-1 and TRBJ2-3, with 7 bases aligning to TRBD2. V was clipped by 2 bases and J by 2 bases; unmatched bases: 7. This CDR3 region has 16 residues. Per germline, CDR1 MNHNS and CDR2 SASEGT. The CDR3 loop is CASSERVQRDTDTQYF. CDR3 in DNA: TGTGCCAGCAGTGAAAGGGTCCAGCGGGACACAGATACGCAGTATTTT.

This clonotype has just one count. The chain employs TRBV5-1 and TRBJ2-7, with 10 bases that match TRBD1. J lost 2 bases, V lost 4 bases, and 6 bases had no gene match. The germline V gene encodes CDR1 SGHRS and CDR2 YFSETQ. The CDR3 sequence is 15 residues long. CDR3 in amino acids: CASSTGQGGPYEQYF. DNA for the CDR3: TGCGCCAGCAGCACAGGACAGGGGGGCCCCTACGAGCAGTACTTC. The variable domain in full, with the rest retrieved from reference TRBV5-1 and TRBJ2-7, is KAGVTQTPRYLIKTRGQQVTLSCSPISGHRSVSWYQQTPGQGLQFLFEYFSETQRNKGNFPGRFSGRQFSNSRSEMNVSTLELGDSALYLCASSTGQGGPYEQYFGPGTRLTVT.

The genes are TRBV27 and TRBJ2-7; 11 nucleotides align to TRBD2. V trimming: 0 bases; J trimming: 0 bases; junction bases outside the gene matches: 4. Germline values: CDR1 MNHEY, CDR2 SMNVEV (reference sequence). This CDR3 region has 17 residues. The CDR3 nucleotides read TGTGCCAGCAGTTTATCTCTAGCGGGGGGCCTCTCCTACGAGCAGTACTTC. This sequence encodes CASSLSLAGGLSYEQYF.

Turning to this clonotype: An end of the junction differs from the germline gene, which may be a read error. V is TRBV20-1 and J is TRBJ1-2; no clear D gene. The CDR3 is 13 amino acids. Germline V lookup: CDR1 DFQATT, CDR2 SNEGSKA (reference sequence). The chain's CDR3 is CSATRTFDYGYTF. CDR3 bases: TGCAGCGCTACAAGGACGTTCGACTATGGCTACACCTTC.

This rearrangement joins TRBV7-2 to TRBJ2-1; no reliable D call. Germline assignment: CDR1 SGHTA and CDR2 FQGNSA. The CDR3 is 16 residues long. The V gene lost 1 base and the J gene lost 6 bases, with 16 bases spanning the gap. The CDR3 here is CASSLVPAVPSNEQFF. Here the CDR3 DNA reads TGTGCCAGCAGCTTAGTGCCCGCGGTACCCTCCAATGAGCAGTTCTTC.

The CDR3 DNA reads as TGCAGTGCTAGAGCAGAGGGATACGAGCAGTACTTC. Its protein is CSARAEGYEQYF. V gene TRBV20-1 combines with J gene TRBJ2-7, with D perhaps TRBD2 (5 bases). V gave up 1 base and J gave up 4 bases, with 8 bases separating them. Looked up from germline, CDR1 is DFQATT and CDR2 is SNEGSKA (reference sequence). This CDR3 has 12 residues.

The chain uses TRBV4-2 and TRBJ2-1; TRBD1 aligns across 8 bases. Germline V gene sequence: CDR1 LGHNA, CDR2 YNFKEQ. The trim removed 1 base at V and 9 bases at J, leaving 11 bases unmatched. The CDR3 sequence is 16 residues long. Written as DNA, the CDR3 is TGTGCCAGCAGCCAAGCGATTCGGACAGGGCTCTTTGAGCAGTTCTTC. Translation gives CASSQAIRTGLFEQFF.

The chain has TRBV4-2 and TRBJ2-1, with D hard to call. The CDR3 runs 17 residues. Germline V gene data show CDR1 as LGHNA and CDR2 as YNFKEQ. Trimming removed 1 base from V and 0 bases from J, with 13 bases in between. DNA for the CDR3: TGTGCCAGCAGCCAAGCCCTGGGTGGTAGCTCCTACAATGAGCAGTTCTTC. Protein product: CASSQALGGSSYNEQFF.

This clonotype was seen a few times. The gene calls are TRBV24-1 and TRBJ1-2; TRBD1 aligns across 7 bases. This CDR3 has 15 amino acids. V gave up 0 bases and J gave up 6 bases; unmatched junction bases: 6. The germline gives CDR1 KGHDR, CDR2 SFDVKD. CDR3 nucleotides: TGTGCCACCAGTGATTTGGCAGGGGGGATCCATGGCTACACCTTC. Protein sequence: CATSDLAGGIHGYTF.

The chain uses TRBV6-2 or TRBV6-3 and TRBJ1-2; no definite D call. V lost 8 bases and J 3 bases, leaving 16 bases between the germline ends. The CDR3 runs 14 residues. The germline V gene has CDR1 MNHEY and CDR2 SVGEGT. CDR3 residues: CASPPSGIYYGYTF. The CDR3, as DNA: TGTGCCAGCCCGCCTTCCGGGATCTACTATGGCTACACCTTC.

This chain connects TRBV27 to TRBJ2-7; D unresolved. This CDR3 contains 14 residues. From germline, CDR1 is MNHEY and CDR2 SMNVEV (reference sequence). V lost 3 bases and J 6 bases, leaving 15 bases between the germline ends. The CDR3 protein is CASSFSSGPLEQYF. The CDR3 bases are TGTGCCAGCAGTTTTTCGTCTGGGCCTCTCGAGCAGTACTTC.

Only one count was recorded for this clonotype. V gene TRBV14 combines with J gene TRBJ2-7, with 7 bases matching TRBD2. Germline V gene data show CDR1 as SGHDN and CDR2 as FVKESK. The CDR3 contains 13 residues. V lost 3 bases to trimming and J lost 3 bases; unmatched junction nucleotides: 2. CDR3 region: CASSQLAVYEQYF. The CDR3 DNA is TGTGCCAGCAGCCAGCTAGCGGTCTACGAGCAGTACTTC.

The chain combines TRBV28 with TRBJ1-1, with 7 bases matching TRBD1. The CDR3 extends over 15 amino acids. With 5 bases clipped from V and 4 bases from J, the junction kept 10 bases outside the gene matches. CDR1 is MDHEN, CDR2 SYDVKM, per germline. DNA of the CDR3: TGTGCCAGCAGTCCCGACAGGGCCGCGGGCACTGAAGCTTTCTTT. It codes for CASSPDRAAGTEAFF.

This clonotype was seen once. The chain has TRBV4-2 and TRBJ1-2; 8 nucleotides align to TRBD1. CDR1 is LGHNA, CDR2 YNFKEQ, per germline. V lost 4 bases and J lost 7; bases outside the gene matches: 8. The CDR3 length is 14 residues. The CDR3 DNA follows: TGTGCCAGCAGCCCACGAAACAGGGGGATTGGCTACACCTTC. Translation gives CASSPRNRGIGYTF.